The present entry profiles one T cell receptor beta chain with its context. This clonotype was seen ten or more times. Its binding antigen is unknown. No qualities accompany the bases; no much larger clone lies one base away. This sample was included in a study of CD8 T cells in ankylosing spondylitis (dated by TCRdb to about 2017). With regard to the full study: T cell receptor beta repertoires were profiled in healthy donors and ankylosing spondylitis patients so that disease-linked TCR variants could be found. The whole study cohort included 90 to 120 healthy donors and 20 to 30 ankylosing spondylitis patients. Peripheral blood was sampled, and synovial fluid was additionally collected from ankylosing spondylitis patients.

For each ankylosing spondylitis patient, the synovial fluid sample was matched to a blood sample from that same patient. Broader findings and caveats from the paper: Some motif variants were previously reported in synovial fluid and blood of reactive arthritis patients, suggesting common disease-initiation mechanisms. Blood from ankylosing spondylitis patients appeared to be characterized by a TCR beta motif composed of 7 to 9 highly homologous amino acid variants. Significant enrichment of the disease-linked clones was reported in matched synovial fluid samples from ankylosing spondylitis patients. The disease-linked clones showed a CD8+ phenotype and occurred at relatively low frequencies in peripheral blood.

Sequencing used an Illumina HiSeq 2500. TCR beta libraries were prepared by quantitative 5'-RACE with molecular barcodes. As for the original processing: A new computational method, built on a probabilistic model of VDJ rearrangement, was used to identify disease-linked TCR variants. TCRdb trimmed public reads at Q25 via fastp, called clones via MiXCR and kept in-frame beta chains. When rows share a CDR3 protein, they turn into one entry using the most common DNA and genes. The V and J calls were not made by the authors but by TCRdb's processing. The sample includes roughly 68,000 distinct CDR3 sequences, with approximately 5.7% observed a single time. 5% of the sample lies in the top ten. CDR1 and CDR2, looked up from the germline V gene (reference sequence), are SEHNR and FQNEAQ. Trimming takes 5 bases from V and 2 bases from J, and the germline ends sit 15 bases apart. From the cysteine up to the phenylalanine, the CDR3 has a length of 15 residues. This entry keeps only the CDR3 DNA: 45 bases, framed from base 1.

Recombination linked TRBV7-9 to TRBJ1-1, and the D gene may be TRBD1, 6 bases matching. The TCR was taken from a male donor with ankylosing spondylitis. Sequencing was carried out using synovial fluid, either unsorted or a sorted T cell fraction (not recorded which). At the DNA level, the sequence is TGTGCCAGCAGCCGACTCAACAGGGAAAACACTGAAGCTTTCTTT. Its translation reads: CASSRLNRENTEAFF.